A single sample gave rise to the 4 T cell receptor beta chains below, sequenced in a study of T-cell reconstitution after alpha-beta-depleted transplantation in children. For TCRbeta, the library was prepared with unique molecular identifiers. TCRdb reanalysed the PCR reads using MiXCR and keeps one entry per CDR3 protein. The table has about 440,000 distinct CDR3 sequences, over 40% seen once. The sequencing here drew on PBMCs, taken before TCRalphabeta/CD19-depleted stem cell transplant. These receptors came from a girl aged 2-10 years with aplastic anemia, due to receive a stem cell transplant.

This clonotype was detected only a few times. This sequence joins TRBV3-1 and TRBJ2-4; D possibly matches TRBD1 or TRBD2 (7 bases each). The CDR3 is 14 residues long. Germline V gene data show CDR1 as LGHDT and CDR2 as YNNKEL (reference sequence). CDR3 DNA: TGTGCAGCGGGACAGCAGCAGTTCAAAAACATTCAGTACTTC. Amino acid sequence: CAAGQQQFKNIQYF.

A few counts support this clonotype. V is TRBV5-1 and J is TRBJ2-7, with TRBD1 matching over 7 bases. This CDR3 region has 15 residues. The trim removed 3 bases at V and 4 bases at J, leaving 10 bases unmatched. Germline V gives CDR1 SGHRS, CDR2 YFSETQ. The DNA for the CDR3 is TGCGCCAGCAGCTACCGGGACAGTACACCTTACGAGCAGTACTTC. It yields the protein CASSYRDSTPYEQYF.

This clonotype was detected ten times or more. For the CDR3, the DNA is TGTGCCAGCAGCCGGGGCTTGAACACTGAAGCTTTCTTT. This codes for CASSRGLNTEAFF. The chain links TRBV14 to TRBJ1-1; D perhaps matches TRBD1 (5 bases). Germline V gene lookup returns CDR1 SGHDN and CDR2 FVKESK. Trimming took 4 bases from V and 0 from J, leaving 6 bases between them. This CDR3 comprises 13 residues.

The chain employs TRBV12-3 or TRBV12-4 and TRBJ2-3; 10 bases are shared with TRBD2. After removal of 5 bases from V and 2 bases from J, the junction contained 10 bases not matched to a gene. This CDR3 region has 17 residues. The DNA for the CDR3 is TGTGCCAGCAGTGCCTCTAGCGGGAGAGAATCCACAGATACGCAGTATTTT. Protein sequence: CASSASSGRESTDTQYF.